This T cell receptor beta chain is drawn from a study of blood T cell repertoires in COVID-19. Turning to the study itself: COVID-19 samples from acute and convalescent phases originated in the United States, Italy and Spain.

Authors' analysis steps: By means of reference gene primer amplification, nucleated cell counts were estimated. Sequenced by immunoSEQ multiplex PCR; TCRdb stores in-frame clones only, minus some. Clonal size and the V and J genes are those of that table, whereas D and trimming came from the DNA. The data show fewer than 250,000 clones, with 83% seen just once and roughly 5.5% held by the top ten. Trimming cost V 5 bases and J 4 bases; bases outside gene matches: 12. The CDR3 runs 16 residues. The germline V gene encodes CDR1 SQVTM and CDR2 ANQGSEA. This clone was recorded only once. J is TRBJ2-1 and V is TRBV29-1; the match to TRBD2 covers 9 bases. The TCR was taken from a human donor in a cohort sampled during active COVID-19. Sequenced: peripheral blood. The CDR3 DNA sequence: TGCAGCGTTCGAGCTAGCGGGATTCTTTATTACAATGAGCAGTTCTTC. Amino acid sequence: CSVRASGILYYNEQFF.